This TCR beta chain was captured in a study of OX40 agonist ivuxolimab in advanced cancers. Context from the whole study: Ivuxolimab, which targeted the costimulatory receptor OX40 (CD134), was an agonistic, fully human IgG2 monoclonal antibody. The paper covers the monotherapy dose-escalation part of the phase I ivuxolimab trial, which included N of about 50 patients. Patients were allowed to have had prior anti-PD-1, anti-PD-L1 or anti-CTLA-4 therapy, and roughly 40% of the dose-escalation patients had previously received checkpoint inhibitors. Of the roughly 50 dose-escalation patients, hepatocellular carcinoma was present in about 20, melanoma in some 15, renal cell carcinoma in 9 and head and neck cancer in 9. Peripheral TCRbeta sequencing was intended to test whether TCR sequence diversity was altered and clonal T-cell expansion was caused by ivuxolimab. In the dose-escalation cohort, roughly 80% of patients were male, and the mean age was roughly 60 years, with a range of about 23 to 80. Intravenous ivuxolimab was administered to patients every 2 weeks at six dose levels: 0.01, 0.1, 0.3, 1.5, 3 and 10 mg/kg. Partial responses were achieved by three dose-escalation patients, of whom one had hepatocellular carcinoma and two had cutaneous melanoma. The paper as a whole reports these results and caveats: Partial responders in the 0.1-3.0 mg/kg groups had among the lowest normalized peripheral clonal expansion, especially among CD8+ T cells. Which antigens the clonally expanded peripheral T cells were specific for was not determined. Low levels of normalized T-cell clonal expansion were also seen in some patients who did not respond. After ivuxolimab, CD8+ T cells had more expanded clones than CD4+ T cells on average. Clonal expansion of both CD4+ and CD8+ blood T cells was observed from baseline to week 6 at doses 0.1 to 3.0 mg/kg.

Genomic DNA was extracted from sorted cells for sequencing of the TCRbeta CDR3 region. The immunoSEQ Assay was used for sequencing of TCRbeta CDR3 regions. What TCRdb holds here is the immuneACCESS table cut down to in-frame rearrangements. Part of the clones is not present; checked against another copy, under half of the missing clones reflect an unresolved V gene, and the others are unexplained. The sample records under 85,000 clones, 84% of which are singletons. The ten largest clones represent 7.9% of the sample. Patients with a history of autoimmune disease or receiving systemic immunosuppression were excluded from the trial. Peripheral blood for TCR sequencing was collected from all dose cohorts at baseline, on cycle 4 day 1, and on cycle 7 day 1. The samples were taken from a phase I, first-in-human, multicenter, open-label dose-escalation trial of ivuxolimab. Adults with locally advanced or metastatic melanoma, renal cell carcinoma, hepatocellular carcinoma or head and neck squamous cell carcinoma were enrolled in the trial. Before TCR sequencing, CD4+ T cells and CD8+ T cells from peripheral blood were sorted into separate populations.

Regarding this clone: The target of this receptor is not known. No base-level quality is on record; no much larger clone is a single base apart.

The CDR3, from cysteine to phenylalanine, totals 14 residues. Left in the record is the CDR3 DNA by itself, 42 bases read in frame from the first base. CDR1 and CDR2 are drawn from the germline V gene: SGHTA, FQGTGA. Here the sequenced sample was CD4+ or CD8+ T cells sorted from blood, taken in a trial of the OX40 agonist ivuxolimab. The rearrangement combines TRBV7-3 with TRBJ2-5, and 7 junction bases match TRBD2. TRBJ2-7 matches the DNA end more closely, so the J call is doubtful. This sequence originates from an adult with an advanced solid tumor such as melanoma, head and neck, liver or kidney cancer. The CDR3 protein: CASSKSGEYYEQYF. The DNA is as follows: TGTGCCAGCAGCAAGAGCGGGGAGTACTACGAGCAGTACTTC.